The 27 T cell receptor beta chains presented below share a single source sample, sequenced in a study of T cell responses to AZD1222 COVID-19 vaccine. Only in-frame clones appear in the TCRdb table, and some are missing; sequencing was by immunoSEQ multiplex PCR. The sample lists 150,000 to 200,000 clones; 85% to 95% were seen once. Sequences were derived from peripheral blood, sampled on day 0 of AZD1222 vaccination. Receptors originate from an adult in good health.

The V gene is TRBV7-2, the J gene TRBJ1-2; TRBD1 aligns across 10 bases. J gave up 5 bases and V 1 base, and 4 bases lay outside the gene matches. Per the germline V gene, CDR1 is SGHTA and CDR2 is FQGNSA. The CDR3 spans 15 residues. CDR3 sequence reads: CASSLGGQGRYGYTF. CDR3 bases: TGTGCCAGCAGCTTAGGGGGACAGGGGCGATATGGCTACACCTTC.

This rearrangement joins TRBV19 to TRBJ1-5; D is unclear. The V gene's germline CDR1 is LNHDA and CDR2 SQIVND (reference sequence). The CDR3 has 15 amino acids. Trimming removed 1 base from V and 4 bases from J, with 11 bases in between. DNA of the CDR3: TGTGCCAGTAGTATAGTCCGGGATCTTAATCAGCCCCAGCATTTT. It is translated as CASSIVRDLNQPQHF.

The chain combines TRBV7-8 with TRBJ2-4, with 13 positions matching TRBD2. Germline V gene sequence: CDR1 SGHVS, CDR2 FQNEAQ. The J segment lost 6 bases and the V segment lost 3 bases, leaving 11 bases of the junction unmatched. The length of the CDR3 is 18 residues. The CDR3 protein is CASSLGLAGTVGRNIQYF. The CDR3 DNA follows: TGTGCCAGCAGCTTGGGACTAGCGGGAACTGTCGGTAGAAACATTCAGTACTTC.

The V and J genes are TRBV2 and TRBJ2-7, with 10 bases aligning to TRBD2. This CDR3 contains 15 residues. The ends lost 5 bases at V and 1 base at J; junction bases unmatched: 5. CDR1 and CDR2 from the germline V gene are SNHLY and FYNNEI. The CDR3 here is CASSRRLAGSYEQYF. The CDR3 DNA is TGTGCCAGCAGTCGCCGACTAGCGGGTTCCTACGAGCAGTACTTC. Full variable domain (missing parts from reference TRBV2 and TRBJ2-7): EPEVTQTPSHQVTQMGQEVILRCVPISNHLYFYWYRQILGQKVEFLVSFYNNEISEKSEIFDDQFSVERPDGSNFTLKIRSTKLEDSAMYFCASSRRLAGSYEQYFGPGTRLTVT.

The chain joins TRBV24-1 to TRBJ1-4, with TRBD1 matching over 8 bases. J lost 5 bases, V lost 10 bases, and 8 bases had no gene match. CDR1 is KGHDR, CDR2 SFDVKD, per germline. This CDR3 has 14 amino acids. The CDR3 coding sequence is TGTGCCACTCAGACAGGGGCGGGAAATGAAAAACTGTTTTTT. Amino acid sequence: CATQTGAGNEKLFF.

This chain links TRBV5-1 with TRBJ1-1; D is ambiguous. This CDR3 region has 15 residues. V was clipped by 4 bases and J by 5 bases, with 18 bases between them. CDR1 is SGHRS and CDR2 is YFSETQ in the germline V gene. The CDR3 nucleotides read TGCGCCAGCAGCCCCTCGCGGGGTCGAACGACTGAAGCTTTCTTT. Translating it yields CASSPSRGRTTEAFF.

The chain carries TRBV14 and TRBJ1-3; D is possibly TRBD1 (6 bases). The V end was cut by 4 bases, the J end by 0 bases, with 10 bases between. The CDR3 spans 15 residues. Germline lookup yields CDR1 SGHDN and CDR2 FVKESK. The CDR3 spells CASSRRGDSGNTIYF. The CDR3 bases are TGTGCCAGCAGCCGGAGGGGGGACTCTGGAAACACCATATATTTT.

The gene calls are TRBV9 and TRBJ1-1; 10 bases map to TRBD1. CDR1 SGDLS and CDR2 YYNGEE come from the germline V gene. Trimming took 4 bases from V and 1 from J; bases not matched to a gene: 10. This CDR3 contains 17 residues. The CDR3 DNA reads as TGTGCCAGCAGCCCAGAGGGGGGGACAGGGGAGAACACTGAAGCTTTCTTT. Its translation is CASSPEGGTGENTEAFF. Drawing the rest from reference TRBV9 and TRBJ1-1, the complete variable domain is DSGVTQTPKHLITATGQRVTLRCSPRSGDLSVYWYQQSLDQGLQFLIQYYNGEERAKGNILERFSAQQFPDLHSELNLSSLELGDSALYFCASSPEGGTGENTEAFFGQGTRLTVV.

This chain uses TRBV28 with TRBJ1-4; D possibly corresponds to TRBD1 (6 bases). Per the germline V gene, CDR1 is MDHEN and CDR2 is SYDVKM. Trimming took off 6 bases at V and 7 bases at J, with 15 bases between the two ends. This CDR3 contains 14 residues. Here the CDR3 reads CASRPSGATEKLFF. In DNA form, the CDR3 reads TGTGCCAGCAGACCCTCAGGGGCAACTGAAAAACTGTTTTTT.

This chain connects TRBV6-5 to TRBJ2-5; tentative D call: TRBD2 (5 bases). The CDR3 is made up of 15 amino acids. The germline V and J ends were trimmed by 6 bases and 4 bases, with 18 bases remaining between them. The germline V gene has CDR1 MNHEY and CDR2 SVGAGI. The CDR3: CASSHTGGEGETQYF. DNA of the CDR3: TGTGCCAGCAGCCACACTGGCGGCGAGGGAGAGACCCAGTACTTC.

This clone was seen a single time. This chain uses TRBV9 with TRBJ1-2; TRBD1 might be the D (5 bases). The CDR3 contains 16 residues. Germline V lookup: CDR1 SGDLS, CDR2 YYNGEE. Trimming pared 2 bases from V and 8 bases from J, leaving 22 bases between. CDR3 sequence (DNA): TGTGCCAGCAGCGTTTACTCCTCGGGGGTGTTGTCCGGCTACACCTTC. It specifies CASSVYSSGVLSGYTF.

CDR3 sequence (DNA): TGTGCCAGTAGTATAGTGACAGGGAACAATCAGCCCCAGCATTTT. Translating gives CASSIVTGNNQPQHF. This chain joins TRBV19 and TRBJ1-5; 7 bases fit TRBD1. Unmatched junction bases numbered 3, after V lost 1 base and J lost 3 bases. This CDR3 is 15 amino acids long. Looked up from germline, CDR1 is LNHDA and CDR2 is SQIVND (reference sequence).

The chain links TRBV19 to TRBJ1-1, with a tentative D call TRBD1 (5 bases). Germline V gene lookup returns CDR1 LNHDA and CDR2 SQIVND (reference sequence). The ends were cut back, 0 bases at V and 3 bases at J, with 11 bases in the middle. CDR3 length: 15 amino acids. The CDR3 DNA follows: TGTGCCAGTAGTATAGATAAAGCGGGGGACACTGAAGCTTTCTTT. Protein sequence: CASSIDKAGDTEAFF.

This chain uses TRBV6-1 with TRBJ1-2; tentatively, D is TRBD1 (5 bases). CDR3 length: 14 residues. V gave up 1 base and J gave up 4 bases, with 10 bases separating them. The V gene's germline CDR1 is MNHNS and CDR2 SASEGT. The CDR3 nucleotides read TGTGCCAGCAGTGAAGGCTATGGGGCCTATGGCTACACCTTC. Translating gives CASSEGYGAYGYTF.

The gene calls are TRBV5-1 and TRBJ1-1, with D unresolved. The CDR3 loop spans 13 amino acids. CDR1 SGHRS and CDR2 YFSETQ come from the germline V gene. Trimming cost V 3 bases and J 2 bases, with 8 bases left between them. The CDR3 sequence: CASSSDGNTEAFF. CDR3 sequence (DNA): TGCGCCAGCAGCTCTGACGGAAACACTGAAGCTTTCTTT.

This rearrangement joins TRBV28 to TRBJ1-1; D is uncertain. The CDR3 extends over 11 amino acids. From germline, CDR1 is MDHEN and CDR2 SYDVKM. Trimming stripped 7 bases from V and 8 bases from J, with 11 bases between. The CDR3 protein is CASNGQGEAFF. For the CDR3, the DNA is TGTGCCAGCAACGGCCAAGGGGAAGCTTTCTTT.

The gene calls are TRBV12-3 or TRBV12-4 and TRBJ1-1; D is ambiguous. The V gene lost 6 bases and the J gene lost 7 bases, with 15 bases spanning the gap. The CDR3 runs to 13 residues. CDR3 in amino acids: CASSPSQALEAFF. The CDR3 DNA reads as TGTGCCAGCAGCCCCTCCCAGGCCCTTGAAGCTTTCTTT.

The rearrangement joins TRBV7-3 to TRBJ2-1; weak D call: TRBD2 (6 bases). The ends were cut back, 4 bases at V and 0 bases at J, with 25 bases in the middle. Germline V gene sequence: CDR1 SGHTA, CDR2 FQGTGA. This CDR3 comprises 20 residues. The chain's CDR3 is CASSYTGPGVGPYSYNEQFF. In nucleotides, the CDR3 is TGTGCCAGCAGCTATACGGGTCCGGGGGTAGGTCCCTACTCCTACAATGAGCAGTTCTTC.

The rearrangement links TRBV14 to TRBJ1-2; unclear D gene. From germline, CDR1 is SGHDN and CDR2 FVKESK. The CDR3 length is 14 residues. Deletions cut 3 bases from V and 5 bases from J, with 13 bases between. CDR3 sequence reads: CASSHPPWDYGYTF. In DNA, the CDR3 is TGTGCCAGCAGCCACCCACCATGGGATTATGGCTACACCTTC.

CDR3 loop: CASSIVSRGHTEAFF. The CDR3 nucleotides read TGTGCCAGTAGTATAGTCTCCAGGGGCCACACTGAAGCTTTCTTT. V gene TRBV19 combines with J gene TRBJ1-1; tentatively, D is TRBD1 (6 bases). Per the germline V gene, CDR1 is LNHDA and CDR2 is SQIVND (reference sequence). The V end lost 1 base, the J end lost 3 bases, and 12 bases lay between the germline ends. The CDR3 is 15 amino acids.

The chain combines TRBV18 with TRBJ1-1; weak D call: TRBD1 (6 bases). Deletions cut 6 bases from V and 6 bases from J, with 26 bases between. The germline V gene encodes CDR1 KGHSH and CDR2 LQKENI. CDR3 size: 17 residues. CDR3 in DNA: TGTGCCAGCTCCTCCTCGGGGGGCCCCTTAAAGACGGCTGAAGCTTTCTTT. Residues: CASSSSGGPLKTAEAFF. Full variable domain (missing parts from reference TRBV18 and TRBJ1-1): NAGVMQNPRHLVRRRGQEARLRCSPMKGHSHVYWYRQLPEEGLKFMVYLQKENIIDESGMPKERFSAEFPKEGPSILRIQQVVRGDSAAYFCASSSSGGPLKTAEAFFGQGTRLTVV.

The chain combines TRBV18 with TRBJ1-2; D not resolved. The CDR3 totals 12 residues. CDR1 is KGHSH and CDR2 is LQKENI in the germline V gene. The germline V and J ends were trimmed by 3 bases and 8 bases, with 10 bases remaining between them. CDR3 sequence reads: CASSPTPTGYTF. The CDR3 DNA follows: TGTGCCAGCTCACCGACGCCGACAGGCTACACCTTC.

The chain carries TRBV2 and TRBJ2-7, with a weak D call TRBD1 (5 bases). Germline V gene lookup returns CDR1 SNHLY and CDR2 FYNNEI. Trimming pared 2 bases from V and 2 bases from J, leaving 13 bases between. This CDR3 is built from 15 residues. CDR3 nucleotides: TGTGCCAGCAGTGAATCGACAGCAAATCCCTACGAGCAGTACTTC. It translates to CASSESTANPYEQYF.

V gene TRBV9 combines with J gene TRBJ1-6, with D unclear. The V and J ends lost 1 base and 7 bases respectively, with 6 bases between them. Germline V gives CDR1 SGDLS, CDR2 YYNGEE. CDR3 length equals 13 residues. The CDR3 region has the DNA TGTGCCAGCAGCGTATTAACCAATTCACCCCTCCACTTT. It codes for CASSVLTNSPLHF.

The gene calls are TRBV6-5 and TRBJ2-7; possible D gene TRBD2, 5 bases. V dropped 6 bases and J dropped 5 bases, with 20 bases sitting between them. The CDR3 length is 15 residues. Germline CDR1 MNHEY, CDR2 SVGAGI. The CDR3 region is CASRDGPSSNHEQYF. The CDR3 nucleotides read TGTGCCAGCAGGGACGGGCCTAGCAGCAACCACGAGCAGTACTTC.

This clone was seen once. Additional DNA sequences in this sample encode the identical CDR3. CDR3 bases: TGCGCCAGCAGCTTGGGGGGTGGAACTGAAGCTTTCTTT. Protein product: CASSLGGGTEAFF. The chain carries TRBV5-1 and TRBJ1-1; unclear D gene. With 0 bases removed from V and 5 bases from J, the gap between germline ends came to 8 bases. Germline CDR1 SGHRS, CDR2 YFSETQ. The CDR3 spans 13 residues.

This sequence joins TRBV12-3 or TRBV12-4 and TRBJ1-2; 7 positions agree with TRBD1. With V trimmed by 6 bases and J by 6 bases, 7 bases remained unmatched. CDR3 length equals 13 residues. CDR3 loop: CASSWGQHHGYTF. The CDR3 DNA sequence: TGTGCCAGCAGCTGGGGACAGCACCATGGCTACACCTTC.